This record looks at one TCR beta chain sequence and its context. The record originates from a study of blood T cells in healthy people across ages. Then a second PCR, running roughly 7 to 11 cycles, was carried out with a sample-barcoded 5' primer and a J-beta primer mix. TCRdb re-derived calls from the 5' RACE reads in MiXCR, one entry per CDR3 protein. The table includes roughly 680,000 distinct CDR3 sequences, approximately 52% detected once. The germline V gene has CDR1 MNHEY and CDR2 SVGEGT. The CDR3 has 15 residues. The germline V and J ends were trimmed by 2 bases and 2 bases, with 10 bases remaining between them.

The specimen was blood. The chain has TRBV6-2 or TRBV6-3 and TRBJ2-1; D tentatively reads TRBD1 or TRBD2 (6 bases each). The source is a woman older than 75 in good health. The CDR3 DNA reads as TGTGCCAGCAGTTACGGGGGGCACCCCTACAATGAGCAGTTCTTC. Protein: CASSYGGHPYNEQFF.